Shown below are 14 T cell receptor beta chains from a single sample sequenced in a study of blood T cell repertoires in COVID-19. TCRdb keeps only in-frame clones here, not all; method: immunoSEQ multiplex PCR. The table lists around 300,000 clones, 88% of them singletons, with 1.6% in the top ten. The sample was peripheral blood. The receptors originated from a woman between 25 and 40 years old with COVID-19, enrolled during active disease.

This clone has only one observation. The CDR3 coding sequence is TGCATGACGACAGGGGACTATGGCTACACCTTC. Translating gives CMTTGDYGYTF. V and J are TRBV20-1 and TRBJ1-2; 8 bases match TRBD1. The length of the CDR3 is 11 residues. The germline gives CDR1 DFQATT, CDR2 SNEGSKA (reference sequence).

V usage is TRBV28 and J usage is TRBJ2-5; possibly TRBD1 for D (5 bases). The CDR3 consists of 17 residues. In germline, CDR1 is MDHEN, CDR2 SYDVKM. Trimming stripped 5 bases from V and 1 base from J, with 20 bases between. This CDR3 is CASSVRGSGRVQETQYF. In DNA, the CDR3 is TGTGCCAGCAGTGTTAGGGGATCCGGCAGGGTCCAAGAGACCCAGTACTTC.

The V gene is TRBV5-1, the J gene TRBJ1-1, with TRBD1 as a possible D gene (6 bases). The germline gives CDR1 SGHRS, CDR2 YFSETQ. This CDR3 contains 14 residues. Trimming took 0 bases from V and 4 from J, leaving 10 bases between them. Here the CDR3 DNA reads TGCGCCAGCAGCTTGGCCGGGGGGCGCACTGAAGCTTTCTTT. This sequence encodes CASSLAGGRTEAFF.

A remark on this clone: This likely comes from a read error, as the CDR3 has no conserved phenylalanine or tryptophan at its end. This chain uses TRBV5-1 with TRBJ1-1; D gene unclear. CDR1 is SGHRS and CDR2 is YFSETQ in the germline V gene. The CDR3 spans 13 residues. Deletions cut 2 bases from V and 4 bases from J, with 9 bases between. DNA of the CDR3: TGCGCCAGCAGCTTTCAGGATGGCACTGAAGCTTTCCTT. This encodes CASSFQDGTEAFL.

This clone was seen only once. The chain couples TRBV5-6 to TRBJ2-7; a possible D gene is TRBD2 (5 bases). There are 14 residues in the CDR3. Germline V gene lookup returns CDR1 SGHDT and CDR2 YYEEEE. Trimming pared 0 bases from V and 6 bases from J, leaving 13 bases between. The CDR3 sequence: CASSLERLASEQYF. The CDR3 nucleotides read TGTGCCAGCAGCTTGGAACGCCTAGCTTCCGAGCAGTACTTC.

The chain employs TRBV12-3 or TRBV12-4 and TRBJ2-1; 7 positions match TRBD1. The CDR3 has 13 residues. V lost 4 bases to trimming and J lost 3 bases; unmatched junction nucleotides: 0. The CDR3 bases are TGTGCCAGCAGTTGGACAGGCTACAATGAGCAGTTCTTC. Its translation: CASSWTGYNEQFF.

Written as DNA, the CDR3 is TGTGCCAGCAGTCCCAGGGGGGACGAGCAGTACTTC. It codes for CASSPRGDEQYF. This chain links TRBV3-1 (or the pseudogene TRBV3-2) with TRBJ2-7; D possibly corresponds to TRBD1 (7 bases). V was shortened by 6 bases and J by 5 bases, with 11 bases between the two germline ends. In germline, CDR1 is LGHDT, CDR2 YNNKEL (reference sequence). This CDR3 comprises 12 residues.

This clone appeared a single time. V is TRBV25-1 and J is TRBJ2-7, with unresolved D. CDR3 length equals 12 residues. Trimming shortened V by 4 bases and J by 3 bases, and 7 bases separated the two germline ends. Germline loops: CDR1 MGHDK, CDR2 SYGVNS. The CDR3, as DNA: TGTGCCAGCAGTGTAGGCGGCTACGAGCAGTACTTC. It is translated as CASSVGGYEQYF.

The V call is TRBV5-6, the J call TRBJ1-1; D is unresolved. Germline assignment: CDR1 SGHDT and CDR2 YYEEEE. The V end lost 4 bases, the J end lost 4 bases, and 14 bases lay between the germline ends. The CDR3 consists of 14 residues. The CDR3 region is CASSATGRGTEAFF. The CDR3 nucleotides read TGTGCCAGCAGCGCGACGGGTCGGGGCACTGAAGCTTTCTTT.

This rearrangement joins TRBV12-3 or TRBV12-4 to TRBJ2-7; the D is unclear. V was trimmed by 1 base and J by 7 bases, leaving 11 bases between them. This CDR3 is 13 amino acids long. The CDR3 DNA is TGTGCCAGCAGTTTAGACGGGTTCGGGGAGCAGTACTTC. As protein: CASSLDGFGEQYF.

The rearrangement links TRBV7-9 to TRBJ1-4; possible D gene TRBD1, 5 bases. The CDR3 extends over 13 amino acids. Trimming pared 6 bases from V and 5 bases from J, leaving 10 bases between. Germline CDR1 reads SEHNR; CDR2 reads FQNEAQ (reference sequence). CDR3 in amino acids: CASRRQLNEKLFF. DNA of the CDR3: TGTGCCAGCAGGAGACAGCTGAATGAAAAACTGTTTTTT.

The sample holds one count of this clone. The chain recombines TRBV2 with TRBJ1-2; D is uncertain. The CDR3 extends over 14 amino acids. V was shortened by 4 bases and J by 2 bases, with 11 bases between the two germline ends. Germline V CDR1 and CDR2: SNHLY, FYNNEI. The CDR3 is CASSVIGLNYGYTF. CDR3 nucleotides: TGTGCCAGCAGTGTAATTGGACTGAACTATGGCTACACCTTC. Variable domain in full (rest from reference TRBV2 and TRBJ1-2): EPEVTQTPSHQVTQMGQEVILRCVPISNHLYFYWYRQILGQKVEFLVSFYNNEISEKSEIFDDQFSVERPDGSNFTLKIRSTKLEDSAMYFCASSVIGLNYGYTFGSGTRLTVV.

This chain links TRBV19 with TRBJ2-7; TRBD1 agrees at 10 bases. This CDR3 has 14 amino acids. Germline assignment: CDR1 LNHDA and CDR2 SQIVND (reference sequence). J lost 3 bases, V lost 3 bases, and 2 bases had no gene match. CDR3 coding DNA: TGTGCCAGTAGTATGGGGACAGGGGTCTACGAGCAGTACTTC. Translation: CASSMGTGVYEQYF.

The CDR3 nucleotides read TGTGCCAGCAGTTCCTCCGCGCGAATAGCGGGGGGGCTAAATGAGCAGTTCTTC. Amino acid sequence: CASSSSARIAGGLNEQFF. This rearrangement joins TRBV6-2 or TRBV6-3 to TRBJ2-1; TRBD2 agrees at 11 bases. CDR1 and CDR2 (germline): MNHEY, SVGEGT. The CDR3 has 18 residues. Germline trimming cut 4 bases from V and 7 bases from J; bases unmatched to any gene: 15.